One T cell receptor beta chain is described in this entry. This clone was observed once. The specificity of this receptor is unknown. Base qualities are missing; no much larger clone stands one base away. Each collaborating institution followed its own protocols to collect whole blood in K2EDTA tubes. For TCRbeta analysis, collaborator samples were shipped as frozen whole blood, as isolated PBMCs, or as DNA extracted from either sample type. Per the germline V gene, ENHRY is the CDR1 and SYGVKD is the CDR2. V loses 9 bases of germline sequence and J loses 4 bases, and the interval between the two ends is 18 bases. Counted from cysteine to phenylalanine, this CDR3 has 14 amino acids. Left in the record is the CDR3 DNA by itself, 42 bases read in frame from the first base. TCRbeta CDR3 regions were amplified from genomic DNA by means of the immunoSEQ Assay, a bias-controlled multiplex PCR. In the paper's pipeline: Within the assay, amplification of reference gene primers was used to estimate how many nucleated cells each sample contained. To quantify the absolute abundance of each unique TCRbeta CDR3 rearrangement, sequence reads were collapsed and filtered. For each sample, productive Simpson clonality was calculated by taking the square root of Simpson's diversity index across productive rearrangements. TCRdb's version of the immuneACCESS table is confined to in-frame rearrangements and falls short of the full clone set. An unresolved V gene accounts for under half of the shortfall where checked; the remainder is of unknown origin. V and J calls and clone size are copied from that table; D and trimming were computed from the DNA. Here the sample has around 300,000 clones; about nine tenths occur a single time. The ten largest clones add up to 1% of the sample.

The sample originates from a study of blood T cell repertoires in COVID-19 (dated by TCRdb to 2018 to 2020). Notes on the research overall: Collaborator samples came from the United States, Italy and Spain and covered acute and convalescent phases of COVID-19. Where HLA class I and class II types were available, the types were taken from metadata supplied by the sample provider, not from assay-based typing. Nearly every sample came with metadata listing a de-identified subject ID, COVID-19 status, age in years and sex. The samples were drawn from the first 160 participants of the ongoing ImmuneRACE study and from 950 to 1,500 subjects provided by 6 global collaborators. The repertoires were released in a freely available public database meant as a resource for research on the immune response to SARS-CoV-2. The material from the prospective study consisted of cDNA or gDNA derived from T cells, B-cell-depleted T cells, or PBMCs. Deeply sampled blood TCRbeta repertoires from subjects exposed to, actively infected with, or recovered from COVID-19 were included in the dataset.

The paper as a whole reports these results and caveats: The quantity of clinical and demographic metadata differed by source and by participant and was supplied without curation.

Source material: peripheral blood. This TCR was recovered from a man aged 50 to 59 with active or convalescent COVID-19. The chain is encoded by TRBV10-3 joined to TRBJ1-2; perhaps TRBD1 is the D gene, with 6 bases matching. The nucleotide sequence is TGTGCCATTCTCGATAATCAGGGGCGCTATGGCTACACCTTC. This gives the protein CAILDNQGRYGYTF.